These 21 T cell receptor beta chains were all obtained from the same sample, sequenced in a study of cytomegalovirus exposure and HLA in healthy donors. Both 60 Vbeta primers and 13 Jbeta primers went into the PCR. Profiling relied on immunoSEQ multiplex PCR, and the TCRdb table lists in-frame clones only, not all of them. The listing contains some 200,000 clones. Sequenced input: PBMCs. The receptors originated from a woman between 18 and 30 years old in good health and CMV-seropositive.

V usage is TRBV10-1 and J usage is TRBJ2-7; 8 bases are shared with TRBD1. Germline V gene lookup returns CDR1 WNHNN and CDR2 SYGVQD (reference sequence). The CDR3 is 14 residues long. With V trimmed by 5 bases and J by 3 bases, 6 bases remained unmatched. DNA of the CDR3: TGCGCCAGCAGTCCCAGGGACAGGTACTACGAGCAGTACTTC. Its translation is CASSPRDRYYEQYF.

This chain connects TRBV9 to TRBJ2-2; D gene ambiguous. This CDR3 spans 14 amino acids. In germline, CDR1 is SGDLS, CDR2 YYNGEE. V dropped 3 bases and J dropped 5 bases, with 11 bases sitting between them. CDR3 DNA: TGTGCCAGCAGCGGGCTAGGTCGTACCGGGGAGCTGTTTTTT. Amino acids: CASSGLGRTGELFF.

The chain employs TRBV6-1 and TRBJ1-2, with TRBD1 as a possible D gene (5 bases). Per germline, CDR1 MNHNS and CDR2 SASEGT. The ends were cut back, 5 bases at V and 3 bases at J, with 16 bases in the middle. CDR3 size: 15 residues. The CDR3 nucleotides are TGTGCCAGCAGTCGGGGAGGGGCAATGGACTATGGCTACACCTTC. Protein product: CASSRGGAMDYGYTF.

J is TRBJ2-2 and V is TRBV30; D is uncertain. The CDR3 runs to 11 residues. Germline CDR1 GTSNPN, CDR2 SVGIG (reference sequence). Trimming removed 4 bases at V and 3 bases at J, with 3 bases between. The CDR3 spells CAWTDTGELFF. Written as DNA, the CDR3 is TGTGCCTGGACGGACACCGGGGAGCTGTTTTTT.

The V gene is TRBV5-4, the J gene TRBJ1-6, with D possibly matching TRBD1 (5 bases). Germline V CDR1 and CDR2: SGHNT, YYREEE (reference sequence). The V end lost 0 bases, the J end lost 7 bases, and 17 bases lay between the germline ends. The CDR3 spans 17 residues. The CDR3 coding sequence is TGTGCCAGCAGCTTGGAACTGGGGCCGGGGGGGAATTCACCCCTCCACTTT. Protein product: CASSLELGPGGNSPLHF. The full variable domain, in which reference TRBV5-4 and TRBJ1-6 provide the parts outside the CDR3, is ETGVTQSPTHLIKTRGQQVTLRCSSQSGHNTVSWYQQALGQGPQFIFQYYREEENGRGNFPPRFSGLQFPNYSSELNVNALELDDSALYLCASSLELGPGGNSPLHFGNGTRLTVT.

CDR3 loop: CASSLLAGGYNEQFF. Written as DNA, the CDR3 is TGTGCCAGTAGCCTACTAGCGGGGGGTTACAATGAGCAGTTCTTC. The genes are TRBV19 and TRBJ2-1; the match to TRBD2 covers 12 bases. The V segment lost 6 bases and the J segment 4 bases; nucleotides outside the gene matches: 4. The CDR3 runs 15 residues. Germline lookup yields CDR1 LNHDA and CDR2 SQIVND (reference sequence).

The V and J genes are TRBV15 and TRBJ1-3; D gene uncertain. Trimming took 0 bases from V and 0 from J, leaving 15 bases between them. The CDR3 loop spans 18 amino acids. Germline V CDR1 and CDR2: LNHNV, YYDKDF (reference sequence). The CDR3 loop reads CATSRDVGLGSSGNTIYF. The CDR3 region has the DNA TGTGCCACCAGCAGAGATGTAGGGTTGGGGAGCTCTGGAAACACCATATATTTT.

This chain uses TRBV5-1 with TRBJ1-2, with 9 bases that match TRBD1. J was trimmed by 2 bases and V by 0 bases; bases with no gene match: 14. This CDR3 has 19 residues. Looked up from germline, CDR1 is SGHRS and CDR2 is YFSETQ. CDR3 nucleotides: TGCGCCAGCAGCTTGGCCCAGTCCGGGACAGGGTTTTCCAACTATGGCTACACCTTC. It encodes CASSLAQSGTGFSNYGYTF. The full variable domain, rest sourced from reference TRBV5-1 and TRBJ1-2, is KAGVTQTPRYLIKTRGQQVTLSCSPISGHRSVSWYQQTPGQGLQFLFEYFSETQRNKGNFPGRFSGRQFSNSRSEMNVSTLELGDSALYLCASSLAQSGTGFSNYGYTFGSGTRLTVV.

This chain's CDR3 is CASRSGTGDYEQYF. The CDR3 DNA is TGTGCCAGCAGATCCGGGACAGGGGACTACGAGCAGTACTTC. The V gene is TRBV5-4, the J gene TRBJ2-7, with 10 positions matching TRBD1. CDR1 and CDR2 (germline): SGHNT, YYREEE (reference sequence). The V and J ends lost 5 bases and 3 bases, in that order; junction bases with no gene match: 5. The CDR3 is made up of 14 amino acids.

The rearrangement uses TRBV27 and TRBJ1-5; D is ambiguous. The length of the CDR3 is 15 residues. From germline, CDR1 is MNHEY and CDR2 SMNVEV (reference sequence). V was shortened by 1 base and J by 3 bases, with 10 bases between the two germline ends. The CDR3 DNA reads as TGTGCCAGCAGTTTATACAGAGGGTTCAATCAGCCCCAGCATTTT. Its protein product is CASSLYRGFNQPQHF.

The chain combines TRBV29-1 with TRBJ2-1; TRBD2 matches 12 bases. This CDR3 is built from 15 residues. Per the germline V gene, CDR1 is SQVTM and CDR2 is ANQGSEA. V gave up 2 bases and J gave up 7 bases; unmatched junction bases: 6. The DNA of the CDR3 is TGCAGCGTTGAAACCGGACTAGCGGGGATTAATGAGCAGTTCTTC. It codes for CSVETGLAGINEQFF.

The V and J genes are TRBV4-1 and TRBJ1-4, with D hard to call. CDR3 length: 14 residues. Between the trimmed V and J ends, which lost 0 bases and 3 bases, there was a span of 5 bases. CDR1 and CDR2 (germline): MGHRA, YSYEKL. The CDR3 DNA reads as TGCGCCAGCAGCCAAGATACTGCTAATGAAAAACTGTTTTTT. It encodes CASSQDTANEKLFF.

The genes are TRBV7-9 and TRBJ2-5; weak D call: TRBD1 (5 bases). CDR3 size: 16 residues. With 3 bases removed from V and 1 base from J, the gap between germline ends came to 15 bases. The germline gives CDR1 SEHNR, CDR2 FQNEAQ (reference sequence). CDR3 sequence: CASSFSGWGSQETQYF. The CDR3 DNA follows: TGTGCCAGCAGCTTTTCGGGTTGGGGCTCCCAAGAGACCCAGTACTTC.

The chain joins TRBV11-2 to TRBJ2-1, with a tentative D call TRBD2 (5 bases). V was cut by 5 bases and J by 3 bases, with 11 bases left in between. The length of the CDR3 is 14 residues. Germline-derived CDR1 and CDR2 are SGHAT and FQNNGV. For the CDR3, the DNA is TGTGCCAGCAGCATGAGCCGGGACTACAATGAGCAGTTCTTC. Amino acids: CASSMSRDYNEQFF.

The chain has TRBV25-1 and TRBJ2-1, with 12 bases matching TRBD1. Trimming took 4 bases from V and 8 from J; bases not matched to a gene: 6. Germline CDR1 reads MGHDK; CDR2 reads SYGVNS. CDR3 length: 15 amino acids. The CDR3 is CASSGGTGGGDEQFF. DNA of the CDR3: TGTGCCAGCAGTGGGGGGACAGGGGGCGGAGATGAGCAGTTCTTC.

Worth noting for this clone: At one end the junction does not follow the germline gene, possibly because of a read error. The chain couples TRBV5-6 to TRBJ2-4; D might be TRBD2 (5 bases). The germline V gene has CDR1 SGHDT and CDR2 YYEEEE. The CDR3 contains 16 residues. CDR3 coding DNA: TGTGCCAGCAGCTACACCTCGGACTCCCAAATAGGGTTCCAGTACTTT. Amino acids: CASSYTSDSQIGFQYF.

The genes are TRBV6-5 and TRBJ1-6; 7 bases fit TRBD1. The trim removed 4 bases at V and 11 bases at J, leaving 11 bases unmatched. Looked up from germline, CDR1 is MNHEY and CDR2 is SVGAGI. The CDR3 is made up of 15 amino acids. CDR3 amino acids: CASSFRQGSKTPLHF. The CDR3 DNA follows: TGTGCCAGCAGTTTCCGACAGGGATCAAAGACACCCCTCCACTTT.

J is TRBJ2-3 and V is TRBV7-6; D may be TRBD2 (6 bases). V was pared by 0 bases and J by 2 bases, with 9 bases between. Germline values: CDR1 SGHVS, CDR2 FNYEAQ. This CDR3 region has 15 residues. The CDR3 nucleotides read TGTGCCAGCAGCTTAGCGCGGGGCAACACAGATACGCAGTATTTT. Translated, it gives CASSLARGNTDTQYF.

The rearrangement uses TRBV4-1 and TRBJ2-7; no reliable D call. The germline V gene encodes CDR1 MGHRA and CDR2 YSYEKL. V was pared by 1 base and J by 4 bases, with 14 bases between. CDR3 size: 15 residues. CDR3 DNA sequence: TGCGCCAGCAGCCAAGCGTCTAGTCCCCCTTACGAGCAGTACTTC. Translating gives CASSQASSPPYEQYF.

The chain joins TRBV10-3 to TRBJ2-7, with D possibly being TRBD2 (5 bases). The CDR3 runs to 13 residues. The V end lost 8 bases, the J end lost 0 bases, and 11 bases lay between the germline ends. Germline CDR1 ENHRY, CDR2 SYGVKD. CDR3 protein: CAIAQAGSYEQYF. CDR3 bases: TGTGCCATCGCGCAGGCGGGCTCCTACGAGCAGTACTTC.

The chain combines TRBV28 with TRBJ1-3; 7 bases map to TRBD1. The CDR3 is 15 amino acids. Trimming at V came to 6 bases and at J to 4 bases, leaving 9 bases not matched to a gene. Germline V CDR1 and CDR2: MDHEN, SYDVKM. For the CDR3, the DNA is TGTGCCAGCAGCCGCAGGGGGACGGGCGGAAACACCATATATTTT. It specifies CASSRRGTGGNTIYF.